This entry features one T cell receptor beta chain sequence. What it binds is unknown. V lost 5 bases and J lost 4; bases outside the gene matches: 10. CDR1 and CDR2 (germline): KGHDR, SFDVKD. The CDR3 extends over 16 amino acids. Time point meaning: newly diagnosed GD, antithyroid drugs for less than 3 months. The TCR library used RNA extracted from PBMCs. This entry belongs to a study of regulatory T cells in long-lasting Graves disease. Study-wide background: For under 3 months, newly diagnosed Graves' patients had been taking antithyroid drugs.

Overall study findings and caveats: Sample size was small, which may have lowered accuracy. Clonotypes that were public and shared totalled fewer than 3,500 in persistent patients versus about a thousand in new patients. Segments TRBV28, TRBJ1-2 and TRBJ2-5 showed preferential usage in persistent disease.

To make TCR beta libraries, researchers used iRepertoire HTBI primers and Arm-PCR of CDR3 regions. TCRdb passed the multiplex PCR reads through MiXCR, listing each CDR3 protein once. This table holds approximately 360,000 distinct CDR3 sequences, 10% to 15% found once. The same sample was also used in a study of T cells in Graves' hyperthyroidism and ophthalmopathy.

The chain carries TRBV24-1 and TRBJ2-3, with TRBD2 matching 8 bases. Specimen: peripheral blood mononuclear cells (PBMCs), collected at new diagnosis, from a patient treated with antithyroid drugs. This TCR was sampled from a woman aged 18-35 years with Graves disease. The CDR3 region has the DNA TGTGCCACCAGTGCTCATAGCGGGACCATGTCAGATACGCAGTATTTT. The encoded protein is CATSAHSGTMSDTQYF.